Listed here are 3 T cell receptor beta chains from one sample, sequenced in a study of early T cells in non-severe SARS-CoV-2 infection. TCRdb processed the 5' RACE reads anew with MiXCR; each CDR3 protein has one entry. The sample records about 110,000 distinct CDR3 sequences, 12% being singletons. The specimen was whole blood. The receptor set was obtained from an adult who was a healthcare worker with PCR-confirmed SARS-CoV-2 infection or an uninfected control (not recorded which).

This clonotype came up many times. The chain couples TRBV5-5 to TRBJ1-3; D unresolved. CDR3 size: 14 residues. The germline gives CDR1 SGHKS, CDR2 YYEKEE (reference sequence). V was cut by 0 bases and J by 0 bases, with 4 bases left in between. The CDR3 DNA follows: TGTGCCAGCAGCTTGGGCTTCTCTGGAAACACCATATATTTT. Residues: CASSLGFSGNTIYF.

This chain links TRBV28 with TRBJ2-7; D ambiguous. Germline CDR1 MDHEN, CDR2 SYDVKM. This CDR3 is built from 15 residues. V dropped 3 bases and J dropped 0 bases, with 12 bases sitting between them. Here the CDR3 reads CASSLTRPSSYEQYF. Written as DNA, the CDR3 is TGTGCCAGCAGTTTGACTCGACCAAGCTCCTACGAGCAGTACTTC. The complete variable domain, with remaining parts taken from reference TRBV28 and TRBJ2-7, reads DVKVTQSSRYLVKRTGEKVFLECVQDMDHENMFWYRQDPGLGLRLIYFSYDVKMKEKGDIPEGYSVSREKKERFSLILESASTNQTSMYLCASSLTRPSSYEQYFGPGTRLTVT.

This clonotype was detected many times. V and J are TRBV6-5 and TRBJ2-5; 9 nucleotides align to TRBD1. Germline trimming cut 0 bases from V and 2 bases from J; bases unmatched to any gene: 4. CDR1 and CDR2 (germline): MNHEY, SVGAGI. This CDR3 region has 16 residues. The DNA of the CDR3 is TGTGCCAGCAGTTACTCCCGCGGGACAGGGCAAGAGACCCAGTACTTC. This sequence encodes CASSYSRGTGQETQYF.